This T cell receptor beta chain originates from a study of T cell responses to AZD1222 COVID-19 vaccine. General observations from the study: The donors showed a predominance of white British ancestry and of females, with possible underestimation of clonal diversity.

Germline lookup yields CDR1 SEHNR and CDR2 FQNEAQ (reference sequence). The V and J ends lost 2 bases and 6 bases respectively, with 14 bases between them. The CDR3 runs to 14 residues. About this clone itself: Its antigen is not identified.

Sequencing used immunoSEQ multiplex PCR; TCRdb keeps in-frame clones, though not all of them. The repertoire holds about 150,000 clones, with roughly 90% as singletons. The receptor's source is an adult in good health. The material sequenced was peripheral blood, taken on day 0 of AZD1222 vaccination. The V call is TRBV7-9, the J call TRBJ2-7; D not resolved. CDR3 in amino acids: CASSLQVNPGEQYF. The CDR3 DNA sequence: TGTGCCAGCAGCTTACAGGTTAACCCAGGCGAGCAGTACTTC.